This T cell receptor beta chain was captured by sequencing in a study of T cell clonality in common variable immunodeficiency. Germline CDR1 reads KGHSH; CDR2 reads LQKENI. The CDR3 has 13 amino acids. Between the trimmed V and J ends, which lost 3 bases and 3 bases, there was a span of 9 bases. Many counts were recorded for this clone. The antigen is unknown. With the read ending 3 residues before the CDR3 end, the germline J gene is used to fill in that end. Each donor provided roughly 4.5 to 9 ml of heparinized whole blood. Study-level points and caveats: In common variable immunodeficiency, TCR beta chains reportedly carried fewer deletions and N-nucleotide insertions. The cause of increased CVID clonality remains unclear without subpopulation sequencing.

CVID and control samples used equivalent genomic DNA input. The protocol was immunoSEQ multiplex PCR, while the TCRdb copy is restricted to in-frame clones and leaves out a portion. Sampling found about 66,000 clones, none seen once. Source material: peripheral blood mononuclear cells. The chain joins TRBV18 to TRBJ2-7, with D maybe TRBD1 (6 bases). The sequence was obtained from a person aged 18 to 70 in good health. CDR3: CASSPPDSYEQYF. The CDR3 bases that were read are TGTGCCAGCTCACCCCCGGACAGCTACGAG.